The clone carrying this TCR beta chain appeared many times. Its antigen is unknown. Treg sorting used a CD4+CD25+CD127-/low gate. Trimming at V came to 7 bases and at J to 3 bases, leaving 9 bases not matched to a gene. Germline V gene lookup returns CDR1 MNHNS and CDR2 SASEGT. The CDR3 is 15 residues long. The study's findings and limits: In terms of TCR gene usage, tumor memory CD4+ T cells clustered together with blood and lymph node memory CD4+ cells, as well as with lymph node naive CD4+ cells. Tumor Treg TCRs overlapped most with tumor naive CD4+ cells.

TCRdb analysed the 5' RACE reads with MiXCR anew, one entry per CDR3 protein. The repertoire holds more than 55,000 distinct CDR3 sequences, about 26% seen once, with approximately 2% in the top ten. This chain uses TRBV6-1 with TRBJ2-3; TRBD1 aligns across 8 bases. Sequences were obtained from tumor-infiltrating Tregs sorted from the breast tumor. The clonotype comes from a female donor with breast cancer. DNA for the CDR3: TGTGCCAGCAACCCGACAGGGGCAACGACAGATACGCAGTATTTT. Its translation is CASNPTGATTDTQYF.